The rows below give T cell receptor beta chains drawn from one sample of a study of blood T cell repertoires in COVID-19. Sequencing was performed with immunoSEQ multiplex PCR; in TCRdb, only in-frame clones are kept and a portion is missing. Of tens of thousands of clones detected, about four fifths appear once; the ten largest clones hold roughly 22%. Input material: peripheral blood. Receptors originate from a human donor in a cohort sampled during active COVID-19. Each CDR3 is given with its conserved first and last residue. D genes are given only for firm matches. The size of a clone is reported for some rows only, either as once, few or many, or as a class for expanded clones.

v_gene	j_gene	abundance	d_gene	CDR3nt	CDR3aa
TRBV7-3	TRBJ2-3	NA	TRBD1	TGTGCCAGCAGTAAAGGACAGGCTAGCACAGATACGCAGTATTTT	CASSKGQASTDTQYF
TRBV6-1	TRBJ2-7	NA	NA	TGTGCCAGCAGTGAAGTAGGGTTCGGGACACCCGCCTACGAGCAGTACTTC	CASSEVGFGTPAYEQYF
TRBV7-3	TRBJ2-1	NA	NA	TGTGCCAGCAGCTTAAGTCTCTTAGAGGGCAATGAGCAGTTCTTC	CASSLSLLEGNEQFF
TRBV7-3	TRBJ2-5	NA	NA	TGTGCCAGCAGCTTAACGGGCCTTCGGGGAGAGACCCAGTACTTC	CASSLTGLRGETQYF
TRBV27	TRBJ2-7	NA	TRBD2	TGTGCCAGCAAGTCGCTAGCGGGGGGCCTGGGCCCCAGCTCCTACGAGCAGTACTTC	CASKSLAGGLGPSSYEQYF
TRBV19	TRBJ2-5	once	TRBD2	TGTGCCAGCGGGGGGAGGGGCATGGAGACCCAGTACTTC	CASGGRGMETQYF
TRBV15	TRBJ1-6	NA	NA	TGTGCCACCAGCAGACCCCTAGTCGGGAACTCACCCCTCCACTTT	CATSRPLVGNSPLHF
TRBV13	TRBJ2-5	NA	TRBD2	TGTGCCAGCAGCTTTCGGCCTAGCGGAAAAGAGACCCAGTACTTC	CASSFRPSGKETQYF
TRBV6-4	TRBJ2-7	few	NA	TGTGCCAGCAGTGACTCGCAGGGGAAAGTTGAGCAGTACTTC	CASSDSQGKVEQYF
TRBV20-1	TRBJ1-1	NA	NA	TGCAGTGCTTGGGCGACTGAAGCTTTCTTT	CSAWATEAFF
TRBV7-3	TRBJ1-3	NA	NA	TGTGCCAGCAAGGGGGACGGCGGAAACACCATATATTTT	CASKGDGGNTIYF
TRBV11-2	TRBJ2-5	NA	NA	TGTGCCAGCATGAGCCGGGGGACCCAGTACTTC	CASMSRGTQYF
TRBV5-6	TRBJ1-5	NA	NA	TGTGCCAGCAGCTCACTAGGGGAGGGGGATCAGCCCCAGCATTTT	CASSSLGEGDQPQHF
TRBV10-3	TRBJ1-2	NA	TRBD1	TGTGCCATCAGTGAAGGACAGGCAATCTATGGCTACACCTTC	CAISEGQAIYGYTF
TRBV3-1/TRBV3-2	TRBJ1-2	NA	NA	TGTGCCAGCAGTCTTGGTCCGGATGGCTACACCTTC	CASSLGPDGYTF
TRBV24-1	TRBJ2-7	NA	TRBD1	TGTGCCACCAGTGAACTCAGGGGGTCCGAGCAGTACTTC	CATSELRGSEQYF
TRBV19	TRBJ2-4	NA	TRBD1	TGTGCCAGTAGTGTTACCTCGACAGGGGGAGCCAAAAACATTCAGTACTTC	CASSVTSTGGAKNIQYF
TRBV5-1	TRBJ2-2	few	TRBD2	TGCGCCACCGGCTGGCGGGGGGGCCGGGGCACCGGGGAGCTGTTTTTT	CATGWRGGRGTGELFF
TRBV29-1	TRBJ2-3	NA	NA	TGCAGCGTTGCATTGGTTACTAGTAGCACAGATACGCAGTATTTT	CSVALVTSSTDTQYF
TRBV18	TRBJ1-3	NA	TRBD1	TGTGCCAGCTCACCGCGCGCGACAGGGTCAGGAAACACCATATATTTT	CASSPRATGSGNTIYF
TRBV29-1	TRBJ1-5	NA	TRBD1	TGCAGCGTTAGACAGGGGGCTCAGCCCCAGCATTTT	CSVRQGAQPQHF
TRBV11-2	TRBJ1-1	NA	NA	TGTGCCAGCAGCCACCCAGGGTCGGGCACTGAAGCTTTCTTT	CASSHPGSGTEAFF
TRBV5-1	TRBJ1-1	NA	TRBD1	TGCGCCAGCAGCACTCATCCAGGGGGCTCCGCTGAAGCTTTCTTT	CASSTHPGGSAEAFF
TRBV6-2/TRBV6-3	TRBJ1-1	NA	NA	TGTGCCAGCAGTTATGGGAGGGGAATCACTGAAGCTTTCTTT	CASSYGRGITEAFF
TRBV2	TRBJ2-5	NA	TRBD2	TGTGCCAGCAGTGAACCCCTAGCGGTACCTCGGGCCCAGTACTTC	CASSEPLAVPRAQYF
TRBV27	TRBJ2-3	NA	TRBD1	TGTGCCAGCAGTACCACCGACAGGGGAAGCACAGATACGCAGTATTTT	CASSTTDRGSTDTQYF
TRBV19	TRBJ2-3	NA	NA	TGTGCCAGTACGATATCTTTGGGGACTAGCACAGATACGCAGTATTTT	CASTISLGTSTDTQYF
TRBV7-8	TRBJ1-6	few	NA	TGTGCCAGCAGCTTAGAACCAGGCTCCTATAATTCACCCCTCCACTTT	CASSLEPGSYNSPLHF